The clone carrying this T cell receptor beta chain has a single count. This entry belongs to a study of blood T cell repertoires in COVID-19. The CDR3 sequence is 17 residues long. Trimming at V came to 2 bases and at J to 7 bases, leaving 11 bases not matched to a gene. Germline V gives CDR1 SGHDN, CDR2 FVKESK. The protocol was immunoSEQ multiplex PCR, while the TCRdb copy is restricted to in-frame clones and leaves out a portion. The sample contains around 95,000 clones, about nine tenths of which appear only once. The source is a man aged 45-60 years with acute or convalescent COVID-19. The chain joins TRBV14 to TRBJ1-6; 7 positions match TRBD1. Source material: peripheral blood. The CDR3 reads CASSQLPKGQLNSPLHF. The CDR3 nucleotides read TGTGCCAGCAGCCAATTACCAAAGGGACAGCTAAATTCACCCCTCCACTTT.